This T cell receptor (beta chain) appears in the sequencing data of a study of cytomegalovirus exposure and HLA in healthy donors. Overall study results and limits: Available immune exposure information was restricted to CMV serostatus only.

PCR amplification relied on 60 Vbeta primers (plus 13 Jbeta primers). Profiled with immunoSEQ multiplex PCR; TCRdb holds only in-frame clones, not every one. The data show over 85,000 clones, 81% seen once. Of note for this clone: The target antigen is unknown. Different DNA sequences within this sample yield the same CDR3.

V shed 2 bases and J 3 bases; nucleotides not matched to a gene: 0. Germline-derived CDR1 and CDR2 are MNHNS and SASEGT. The CDR3 spans 13 residues. The sequence was obtained from a man aged 40-55 years in good health and CMV-seropositive. Sample: PBMCs. V is TRBV6-1 and J is TRBJ1-2, with TRBD1 matching over 7 bases. CDR3 in DNA: TGTGCCAGCAGTGAAACAGGGGACTATGGCTACACCTTC. It is translated as CASSETGDYGYTF.